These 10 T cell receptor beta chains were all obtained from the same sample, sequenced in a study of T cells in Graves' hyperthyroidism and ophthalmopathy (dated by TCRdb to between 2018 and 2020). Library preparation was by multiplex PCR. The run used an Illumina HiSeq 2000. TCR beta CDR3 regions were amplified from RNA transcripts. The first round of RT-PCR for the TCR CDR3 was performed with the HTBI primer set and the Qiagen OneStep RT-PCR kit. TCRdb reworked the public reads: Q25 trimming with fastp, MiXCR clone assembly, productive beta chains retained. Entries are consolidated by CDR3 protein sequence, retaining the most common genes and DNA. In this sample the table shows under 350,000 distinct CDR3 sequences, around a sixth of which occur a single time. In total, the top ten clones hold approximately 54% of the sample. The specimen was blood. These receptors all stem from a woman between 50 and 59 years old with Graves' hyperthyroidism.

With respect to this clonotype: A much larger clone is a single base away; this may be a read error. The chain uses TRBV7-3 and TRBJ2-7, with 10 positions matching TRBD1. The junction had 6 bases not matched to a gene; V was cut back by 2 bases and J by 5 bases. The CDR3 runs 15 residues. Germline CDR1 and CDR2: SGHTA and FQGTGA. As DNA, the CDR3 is TGTGCCAGCAGCTTAGCTGGACAGGGGGGGGACGAGCAGTACGTC. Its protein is CASSLAGQGGDEQYV.

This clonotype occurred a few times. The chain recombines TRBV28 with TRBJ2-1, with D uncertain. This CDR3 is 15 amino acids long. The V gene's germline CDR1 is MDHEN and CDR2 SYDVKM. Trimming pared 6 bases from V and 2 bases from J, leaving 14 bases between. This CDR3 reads CASRKTGGAYNEQFF. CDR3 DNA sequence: TGTGCCAGCAGAAAGACTGGTGGGGCCTACAATGAGCAGTTCTTC. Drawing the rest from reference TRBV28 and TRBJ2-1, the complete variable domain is DVKVTQSSRYLVKRTGEKVFLECVQDMDHENMFWYRQDPGLGLRLIYFSYDVKMKEKGDIPEGYSVSREKKERFSLILESASTNQTSMYLCASRKTGGAYNEQFFGPGTRLTVL.

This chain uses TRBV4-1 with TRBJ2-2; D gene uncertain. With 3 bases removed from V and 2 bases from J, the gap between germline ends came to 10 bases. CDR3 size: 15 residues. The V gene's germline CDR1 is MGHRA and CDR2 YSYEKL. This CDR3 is CASSQRTTNTGELFF. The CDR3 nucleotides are TGCGCCAGCAGCCAGCGCACCACTAACACCGGGGAGCTGTTTTTT.

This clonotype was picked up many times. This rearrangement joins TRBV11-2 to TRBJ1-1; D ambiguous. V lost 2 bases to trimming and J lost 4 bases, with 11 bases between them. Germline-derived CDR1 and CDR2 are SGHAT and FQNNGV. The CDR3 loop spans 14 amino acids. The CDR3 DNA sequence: TGTGCCAGCAGCTTATCGGTTATCGGCACTGAAGCTTTCTTT. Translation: CASSLSVIGTEAFF.

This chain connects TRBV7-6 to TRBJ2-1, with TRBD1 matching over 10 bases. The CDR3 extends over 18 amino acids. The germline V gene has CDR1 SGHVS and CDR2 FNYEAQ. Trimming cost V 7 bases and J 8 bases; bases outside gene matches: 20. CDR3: CASTPGTGDTKVGDEQFF. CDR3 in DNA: TGTGCCAGCACCCCCGGGACAGGGGACACAAAAGTAGGGGATGAGCAGTTCTTC.

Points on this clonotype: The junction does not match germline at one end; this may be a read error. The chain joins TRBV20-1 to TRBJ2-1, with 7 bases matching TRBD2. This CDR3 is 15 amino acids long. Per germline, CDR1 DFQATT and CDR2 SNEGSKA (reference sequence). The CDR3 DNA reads TGCAGTGCTAGAGAACGCGGGAGAGACAAAAATGGGCAGTTCTTC. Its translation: CSARERGRDKNGQFF.

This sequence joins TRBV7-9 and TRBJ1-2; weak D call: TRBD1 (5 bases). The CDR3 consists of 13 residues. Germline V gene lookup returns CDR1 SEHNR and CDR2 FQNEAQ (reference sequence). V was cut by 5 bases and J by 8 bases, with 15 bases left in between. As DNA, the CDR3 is TGTGCCAGCAGCGGGGGGACTACTAGGGGCTACACCTTC. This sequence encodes CASSGGTTRGYTF. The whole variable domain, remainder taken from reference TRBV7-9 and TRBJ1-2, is DTGVSQNPRHKITKRGQNVTFRCDPISEHNRLYWYRQTLGQGPEFLTYFQNEAQLEKSRLLSDRFSAERPKGSFSTLEIQRTEQGDSAMYLCASSGGTTRGYTFGSGTRLTVV.

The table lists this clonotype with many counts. CDR3 protein: CASTARTSDTQYF. The CDR3 bases are TGTGCCAGCACCGCCAGGACTTCAGATACGCAGTATTTT. The chain has TRBV28 and TRBJ2-3, with D possibly being TRBD2 (5 bases). Germline assignment: CDR1 MDHEN and CDR2 SYDVKM. With 7 bases removed from V and 4 bases from J, the gap between germline ends came to 12 bases. The CDR3 totals 13 residues.

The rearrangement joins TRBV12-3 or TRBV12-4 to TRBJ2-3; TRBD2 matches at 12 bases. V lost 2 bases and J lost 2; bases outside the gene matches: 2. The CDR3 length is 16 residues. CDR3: CASSLLAGGNTDTQYF. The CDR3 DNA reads TGTGCCAGCAGTTTACTAGCGGGAGGGAACACAGATACGCAGTATTTT.

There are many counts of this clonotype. For the CDR3, the DNA is TGTGCCAGCAGCTCCACTCGGACAGATTCCTACGAGCAGTACTTC. It translates to CASSSTRTDSYEQYF. The V gene is TRBV13, the J gene TRBJ2-7; weak D call: TRBD1 (6 bases). Trimming shortened V by 4 bases and J by 1 base, and 14 bases separated the two germline ends. This CDR3 has 15 amino acids. Germline CDR1 is PRHDT and CDR2 is FYEKMQ (reference sequence).